One TCR beta chain is described in this entry. The antigen is unknown. These data originate in a study of monozygotic twins with inflammatory bowel disease. The study's findings and limits: Heterogeneous immunosuppressive treatment regimens may have introduced variability into patient repertoires.

There are 17 residues in the CDR3. Per germline, CDR1 MNHNS and CDR2 SASEGT. With no T cell sorting beforehand, total RNA was isolated from whole blood. Researchers ran eight separate cDNA reactions for each sample. One entry per CDR3 protein, without DNA, is what TCRdb gives after re-calling the 5' RACE reads. Its listing shows about 450,000 distinct CDR3 sequences. Material for sequencing was blood. The V gene is TRBV6-1, the J gene TRBJ2-7; TCRdb gives TRBD2 as the D gene, but with no DNA this cannot be confirmed. The sequence was collected from a human donor with ulcerative colitis or Crohn's disease, or a healthy co-twin of an affected twin (not recorded which). The CDR3 sequence: CASILSPYMPSEGEQYF.